One sample yielded the 27 T cell receptor beta chains listed below, sequenced in a study of cytomegalovirus exposure and HLA in healthy donors (dated 2017 in TCRdb). Library method: the immunoSEQ multiplex PCR assay. For the multiplex PCR, a mixture combining 60 forward primers for TCR Vbeta segments and 13 reverse primers for TCR Jbeta segments was used. TCRdb's version of the immuneACCESS table is confined to in-frame rearrangements and falls short of the full clone set. An unresolved V gene accounts for under half of the shortfall where checked; the remainder is of unknown origin. Here the sample has about 120,000 clones; approximately 87% occur a single time. Together, the top ten hold around 19% of the sample. What was sequenced was PBMCs. All receptors come from a man aged 18 to 29 in good health and CMV-seropositive.

V is TRBV27 and J is TRBJ1-5, with 7 positions matching TRBD1. The length of the CDR3 is 17 residues. CDR1 MNHEY and CDR2 SMNVEV come from the germline V gene (reference sequence). The V gene end was trimmed by 3 bases and the J gene end by 0 bases; junction bases not matched to a gene: 8. This CDR3 reads CASSLYPGTDSNQPQHF. The CDR3 nucleotides are TGTGCCAGCAGTTTGTATCCCGGGACAGATAGCAATCAGCCCCAGCATTTT.

The rearrangement uses TRBV4-1 and TRBJ1-1; D remains ambiguous. Trimming pared 4 bases from V and 4 bases from J, leaving 10 bases between. In germline, CDR1 is MGHRA, CDR2 YSYEKL. The CDR3 is made up of 13 amino acids. The CDR3: CASSRNEGTEAFF. In DNA form, the CDR3 reads TGCGCCAGCAGCCGGAACGAGGGCACTGAAGCTTTCTTT.

The V call is TRBV5-1, the J call TRBJ2-5; 9 bases are shared with TRBD2. Germline V CDR1 and CDR2: SGHRS, YFSETQ. V shed 0 bases, J shed 5 bases, and the junction held 5 bases outside the gene matches. This CDR3 has 15 amino acids. The CDR3 DNA follows: TGCGCCAGCAGCTTGGAAAGCGGGGGGTTCGAGACCCAGTACTTC. Amino acids: CASSLESGGFETQYF.

Regarding this clone: Germline is not matched at one junction end, which may reflect a read error. The rearrangement links TRBV7-9 to TRBJ1-1; no clear D. CDR1 and CDR2 (germline): SEHNR, FQNEAQ (reference sequence). The CDR3 covers 12 residues. The CDR3 reads CSSSLIQIEAFF. The CDR3 region has the DNA TGTTCCAGCAGTTTAATCCAAATCGAAGCTTTCTTT.

This clone was recorded a few times. Other DNA sequences in this specimen translate into the identical CDR3. The chain combines TRBV5-1 with TRBJ2-3; D is perhaps TRBD1 (5 bases). The germline V gene encodes CDR1 SGHRS and CDR2 YFSETQ. This CDR3 contains 13 residues. V shed 2 bases and J shed 3 bases, with 7 bases lying between them. CDR3: CASSFPGTDTQYF. CDR3 DNA: TGCGCCAGCAGCTTCCCAGGGACAGATACGCAGTATTTT.

The rearrangement uses TRBV28 and TRBJ1-2; D unclear. V dropped 4 bases and J dropped 4 bases, with 7 bases sitting between them. The CDR3 covers 12 residues. CDR1 is MDHEN, CDR2 SYDVKM, per germline. The CDR3 protein is CASSSLTYGYTF. As DNA, the CDR3 is TGTGCCAGCAGTTCACTCACCTATGGCTACACCTTC.

About this clone: Other DNA sequences from this sample encode an identical CDR3 as well. The chain has TRBV5-1 and TRBJ1-1, with D maybe TRBD1 (5 bases). The CDR3 consists of 14 residues. V lost 4 bases, J lost 2 bases, and 12 bases lay in between. Per the germline V gene, CDR1 is SGHRS and CDR2 is YFSETQ. Here the CDR3 reads CASSIQTENTEAFF. CDR3 nucleotide sequence: TGCGCCAGCAGCATTCAGACAGAAAACACTGAAGCTTTCTTT.

The chain employs TRBV2 and TRBJ2-5, with 14 bases lining up with TRBD2. This CDR3 has 15 residues. The germline CDR1 and CDR2 sequences are SNHLY and FYNNEI. The trim removed 6 bases at V and 5 bases at J, leaving 5 bases unmatched. The CDR3 sequence is CASRTSGGAGETQYF. CDR3 in DNA: TGTGCCAGCAGGACTAGCGGGGGGGCTGGGGAGACCCAGTACTTC.

The count of this clone is one. V and J are TRBV28 and TRBJ2-3; 7 nucleotides agree with TRBD2. This CDR3 contains 16 residues. The J segment lost 2 bases and the V segment lost 5 bases, leaving 10 bases of the junction unmatched. Germline V lookup: CDR1 MDHEN, CDR2 SYDVKM. The DNA for the CDR3 is TGTGCCAGCAGTCTCCACGGGGGGAGTTTCACAGATACGCAGTATTTT. Its translation is CASSLHGGSFTDTQYF.

The chain has TRBV6-6 and TRBJ2-3; D not resolved. Per the germline V gene, CDR1 is MNHNY and CDR2 is SVGAGI (reference sequence). V was trimmed by 2 bases and J by 6 bases, leaving 9 bases between them. CDR3 length equals 13 residues. CDR3 DNA: TGTGCCAGCAGTTACGTAGCTCTGGATACGCAGTATTTT. It translates to CASSYVALDTQYF.

The gene calls are TRBV19 and TRBJ2-7; TRBD2 matches 11 bases. Germline assignment: CDR1 LNHDA and CDR2 SQIVND (reference sequence). The J segment lost 4 bases and the V segment lost 5 bases, leaving 7 bases of the junction unmatched. This CDR3 has 15 residues. The CDR3 is CASSPRTSGWYEQYF. The DNA for the CDR3 is TGTGCCAGTAGTCCAAGGACTAGCGGGTGGTACGAGCAGTACTTC.

This chain connects TRBV7-3 to TRBJ2-1; D is ambiguous. Germline lookup yields CDR1 SGHTA and CDR2 FQGTGA. The length of the CDR3 is 17 residues. The germline V and J ends were trimmed by 0 bases and 0 bases, with 12 bases remaining between them. The CDR3 reads CASSLTLSPSSYNEQFF. The CDR3 DNA reads as TGTGCCAGCAGCTTAACCCTTTCGCCGAGCTCCTACAATGAGCAGTTCTTC.

This sequence joins TRBV7-6 and TRBJ2-7, with 8 positions matching TRBD1. The length of the CDR3 is 15 residues. CDR1 SGHVS and CDR2 FNYEAQ come from the germline V gene. Trimming at V came to 3 bases and at J to 4 bases, leaving 8 bases not matched to a gene. CDR3 nucleotide sequence: TGTGCCAGCAGCTTGGGGACAGGAGGACTTTACGAGCAGTACTTC. Its translation is CASSLGTGGLYEQYF.

This chain uses TRBV19 with TRBJ1-2; 9 bases agree with TRBD1. From germline, CDR1 is LNHDA and CDR2 SQIVND (reference sequence). J lost 2 bases, V lost 4 bases, and 8 bases had no gene match. The CDR3 sequence is 16 residues long. CDR3 region: CASSTPGTGTNYGYTF. Here the CDR3 DNA reads TGTGCCAGTAGTACCCCCGGGACAGGGACCAACTATGGCTACACCTTC.

The genes are TRBV7-9 and TRBJ1-2; TRBD1 might be the D (6 bases). CDR3 length: 14 amino acids. Trimming pared 5 bases from V and 6 bases from J, leaving 16 bases between. The V gene's germline CDR1 is SEHNR and CDR2 FQNEAQ (reference sequence). The CDR3 nucleotides are TGTGCCAGCAGCCCGAACAGGGTTGGGGATGGCTACACCTTC. It codes for CASSPNRVGDGYTF. The complete variable domain, with remaining parts taken from reference TRBV7-9 and TRBJ1-2, reads DTGVSQNPRHKITKRGQNVTFRCDPISEHNRLYWYRQTLGQGPEFLTYFQNEAQLEKSRLLSDRFSAERPKGSFSTLEIQRTEQGDSAMYLCASSPNRVGDGYTFGSGTRLTVV.

The chain carries TRBV25-1 and TRBJ2-1; 12 positions match TRBD2. The CDR3 runs 16 residues. CDR1 and CDR2 from the germline V gene are MGHDK and SYGVNS. V dropped 2 bases and J dropped 3; count of bases not matched to a gene: 2. The CDR3 loop is CASSEPTSGGYNEQFF. CDR3 DNA sequence: TGTGCCAGCAGTGAACCGACTAGCGGGGGCTACAATGAGCAGTTCTTC.

J is TRBJ2-1 and V is TRBV7-9; D perhaps matches TRBD1 (5 bases). Germline V gives CDR1 SEHNR, CDR2 FQNEAQ (reference sequence). The V and J ends lost 5 bases and 2 bases respectively, with 13 bases between them. The CDR3 runs 15 residues. The CDR3 DNA follows: TGTGCCAGCAGCGTCACCTTGACAGCCTACAATGAGCAGTTCTTC. It encodes CASSVTLTAYNEQFF.

The chain carries TRBV9 and TRBJ2-7; 7 bases map to TRBD2. After removal of 3 bases from V and 0 bases from J, the junction contained 6 bases not matched to a gene. CDR1 and CDR2 (germline): SGDLS, YYNGEE. This CDR3 has 15 residues. As DNA, the CDR3 is TGTGCCAGCAGCGAGAGCGGGGATAGCTCCTACGAGCAGTACTTC. It yields the protein CASSESGDSSYEQYF.

This clone has more than one count but fewer than ten. The chain combines TRBV19 with TRBJ1-4; TRBD1 is a possible D gene (6 bases). The CDR3 extends over 14 amino acids. Trimming shortened V by 1 base and J by 5 bases, and 8 bases separated the two germline ends. Germline CDR1 and CDR2: LNHDA and SQIVND (reference sequence). The chain's CDR3 is CASSIGGPNEKLFF. Here the CDR3 DNA reads TGTGCCAGTAGTATAGGGGGGCCCAATGAAAAACTGTTTTTT.

This clone is labeled medium-sized. The rearrangement joins TRBV2 to TRBJ1-5; no clear D gene. CDR3 length: 14 amino acids. CDR1 and CDR2 from the germline V gene are SNHLY and FYNNEI. V gave up 7 bases and J gave up 1 base, with 11 bases separating them. CDR3: CASTGESSNQPQHF. DNA of the CDR3: TGTGCCAGCACCGGGGAGTCGAGCAATCAGCCCCAGCATTTT.

This chain uses TRBV11-1 with TRBJ2-7, with D maybe TRBD1 (6 bases). Germline V lookup: CDR1 SGHAT, CDR2 FQDESV (reference sequence). Trimming pared 2 bases from V and 3 bases from J, leaving 8 bases between. The CDR3 is 13 residues long. The CDR3 bases are TGTGCCAGCAGCTTACTAGGGGGCTACGAGCAGTACTTC. This translates into CASSLLGGYEQYF. The variable domain in full, with the rest retrieved from reference TRBV11-1 and TRBJ2-7, is EAEVAQSPRYKITEKSQAVAFWCDPISGHATLYWYRQILGQGPELLVQFQDESVVDDSQLPKDRFSAERLKGVDSTLKIQPAELGDSAMYLCASSLLGGYEQYFGPGTRLTVT.

The chain uses TRBV15 and TRBJ1-4, with 9 bases fitting TRBD1. CDR1 and CDR2 (germline): LNHNV, YYDKDF (reference sequence). The CDR3 has 16 residues. V lost 1 base and J lost 0; bases outside the gene matches: 0. CDR3 protein: CATSRGTGATNEKLFF. In DNA, the CDR3 is TGTGCCACCAGCAGAGGGACAGGGGCAACTAATGAAAAACTGTTTTTT. Looking up the rest from reference TRBV15 and TRBJ1-4 gives the full variable domain: DAMVIQNPRYQVTQFGKPVTLSCSQTLNHNVMYWYQQKSSQAPKLLFHYYDKDFNNEADTPDNFQSRRPNTSFCFLDIRSPGLGDTAMYLCATSRGTGATNEKLFFGSGTQLSVL.

The rearrangement links TRBV25-1 to TRBJ2-1, with no clear D. The CDR3 sequence is 16 residues long. V was cut by 6 bases and J by 0 bases, with 15 bases left in between. Per the germline V gene, CDR1 is MGHDK and CDR2 is SYGVNS. The CDR3 DNA reads TGTGCCAGCAGCGATGAGAAGCCTAGCTCCTACAATGAGCAGTTCTTC. Protein sequence: CASSDEKPSSYNEQFF.

J is TRBJ2-2 and V is TRBV11-1, with TRBD1 matching over 7 bases. The germline CDR1 and CDR2 sequences are SGHAT and FQDESV (reference sequence). The J segment lost 4 bases and the V segment lost 6 bases, leaving 2 bases of the junction unmatched. The CDR3 contains 13 residues. The CDR3, as DNA: TGTGCCAGCAGTTACAGGGGCACCGGGGAGCTGTTTTTT. It is translated as CASSYRGTGELFF.

V usage is TRBV19 and J usage is TRBJ1-1, with no clear D. This CDR3 comprises 14 residues. CDR1 is LNHDA, CDR2 SQIVND, per germline (reference sequence). Trimming shortened V by 6 bases and J by 1 base, and 12 bases separated the two germline ends. The CDR3 DNA reads TGTGCCAGTAGCCCCGGGTCCTCGAACACTGAAGCTTTCTTT. It encodes CASSPGSSNTEAFF.

The chain combines TRBV28 with TRBJ1-3; weak D call: TRBD1 (5 bases). The CDR3 is made up of 13 amino acids. Germline V gives CDR1 MDHEN, CDR2 SYDVKM. V was cut by 6 bases and J by 6 bases, with 12 bases left in between. CDR3 protein: CASSLGVINTIYF. DNA of the CDR3: TGTGCCAGCAGCCTAGGGGTAATAAACACCATATATTTT.

The V call is TRBV4-1, the J call TRBJ1-4, with TRBD1 matching over 7 bases. Germline values: CDR1 MGHRA, CDR2 YSYEKL. Losses at the gene ends were 1 base for V and 5 bases for J; bases not matched to a gene: 1. CDR3 length equals 14 residues. Written as DNA, the CDR3 is TGCGCCAGCAGCCAAGCGACAGGGAATGAAAAACTGTTTTTT. Its translation is CASSQATGNEKLFF.